This T cell receptor (beta chain) was observed in a study of regulatory T cells in long-lasting Graves disease. Specified time point: newly diagnosed GD, antithyroid drugs for less than 3 months. RNA from PBMCs was the source of the TCR library. The CDR3 length is 14 residues. The germline V gene encodes CDR1 SGHTA and CDR2 FQGTGA. The J segment lost 6 bases and the V segment lost 5 bases, leaving 4 bases of the junction unmatched. Assembly of TCR beta libraries relied on iRepertoire HTBI primers together with Arm-PCR of CDR3 regions. TCRdb independently ran MiXCR on the multiplex PCR reads; one entry per CDR3 protein. This sample has roughly 400,000 distinct CDR3 sequences, with 15% found just once. This same sample was also taken into another study, of T cells in Graves' hyperthyroidism and ophthalmopathy.

V and J are TRBV7-3 and TRBJ2-2; the match to TRBD1 covers 9 bases. The sequencing here drew on peripheral blood mononuclear cells (PBMCs), taken at new diagnosis, from a patient treated with antithyroid drugs. The TCR comes from a woman in her 40s with Graves disease. The CDR3 sequence: CASSRDRDSGELFF. CDR3 sequence (DNA): TGTGCCAGCAGCCGGGACAGGGATTCCGGGGAGCTGTTTTTT.